These T cell receptor beta chains were read from a single sample in a study of tumor and adjacent non-tumor tissue in lung cancer. In TCRdb, the multiplex PCR reads were re-called with MiXCR into one record per CDR3 protein. The sample holds some 71,000 distinct CDR3 sequences; just under 75% are singletons and the top ten take 8.5% to 10%. Sequences were obtained from lung tumor tissue. Receptors were obtained from a woman aged 40 to 50 with non-small cell lung cancer. Each CDR3 is given with its conserved first and last residue.

TRBV7-9	TRBJ2-5	16	CASSLRGIGAGETQYF
TRBV5-1	TRBJ1-6	17	CASSLEGTGGGNSPLHF
TRBV11-3	TRBJ2-3	16	CTSSIRAGGRIDTQYF
TRBV29-1	TRBJ1-1	14	CSVETRTENTEAFF
TRBV18	TRBJ2-5	13	CASSPQIQETQYF
TRBV20-1	TRBJ2-7	13	CGATKGAAREQYF
TRBV10-3	TRBJ1-1	12	CAIQDTNTEAFF
TRBV28	TRBJ1-2	15	CASMPGPGDGRGYTF
TRBV11-1	TRBJ2-1	11	CASTLSSDQFF
TRBV11-2	TRBJ2-7	16	CTSGLRSSGGDDEQYF
TRBV5-4	TRBJ1-1	18	CASSLVGQVAGMNTEAFF
TRBV29-1	TRBJ2-1	14	CCVTGGFSYNEQFF
TRBV12-3/TRBV12-4	TRBJ2-3	15	CAALIPTEGPDAQYF
TRBV29-1	TRBJ2-7	12	CSVGSGNHEQYF
TRBV6-1	TRBJ2-5	16	CASSPYGGAGQETQYF
TRBV6-5	TRBJ2-5	13	CASSSGQGESQYF
TRBV24-1	TRBJ2-3	13	CATNDSTADTQYF
TRBV20-1	TRBJ2-1	16	CSARELRLAGKGEQFF
TRBV30	TRBJ1-3	16	CAWRDRTVRFGNTIYF
TRBV6-6	TRBJ2-2	14	CASLYGGNTGGLYF